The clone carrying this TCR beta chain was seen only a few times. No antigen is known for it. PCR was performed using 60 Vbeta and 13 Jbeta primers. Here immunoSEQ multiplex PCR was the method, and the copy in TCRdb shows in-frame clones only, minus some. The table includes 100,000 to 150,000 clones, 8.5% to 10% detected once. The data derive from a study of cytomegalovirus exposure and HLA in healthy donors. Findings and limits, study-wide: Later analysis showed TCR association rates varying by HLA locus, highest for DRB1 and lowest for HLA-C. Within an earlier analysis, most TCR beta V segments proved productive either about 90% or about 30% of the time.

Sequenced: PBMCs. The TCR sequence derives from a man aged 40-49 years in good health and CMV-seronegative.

This chain's CDR3 is CASSLGPGGSYEQYF. CDR3 sequence (DNA): TGCGCCAGCAGTCTGGGGCCGGGGGGCTCCTACGAGCAGTACTTC. The genes are TRBV4-1 and TRBJ2-7; 7 bases line up with TRBD2. The CDR3 sequence is 15 residues long. The germline V gene has CDR1 MGHRA and CDR2 YSYEKL. V shed 6 bases, J shed 0 bases, and the junction held 8 bases outside the gene matches.